Included here is one T cell receptor (beta chain) sequence, with context. This clone showed up many times. Its antigen is not yet known. From the germline J gene comes the end of the CDR3, since the read stops 3 residues before it. This record comes from a study of T cell clonality in common variable immunodeficiency (dated by TCRdb to about 2015). Most of the CVID patients and most of the healthy controls were of Caucasian heritage. Heparinized peripheral whole blood samples of about 4.5 to 8.5 ml were obtained from each donor. Genomic DNA from adults with common variable immune deficiency (CVID) and from healthy adult controls was used for sequencing of TCRbeta CDR3 repertoires. The control group was made up of around 22 healthy adult volunteers (around 10 male and around twelve female) whose ages ranged from about 20 to 66 years, with a mean age of approximately 34. Diluted blood was subjected to density centrifugation over Hypaque 1077 or Ficoll-Paque for isolation of peripheral blood mononuclear cells. Genomic DNA was obtained from unsorted mononuclear cells through either Qiagen column purification or a centrifugation-based method.

There are 17 amino acids in the CDR3, from cysteine to phenylalanine inclusive. The CDR3 was read in part: 42 bases, with the frame set at base 1. The junction carries 20 bases between V and J, which are trimmed by 7 bases and 3 bases respectively. The germline V gene gives CDR1 as SGHRS and CDR2 as YFSETQ. What the authors observed across the whole study: CVID subjects shared fewer TCRbeta clones with each other than healthy controls did (p < 0.0001). CVID TCRbeta sequences were reported to have fewer deletions and N-nucleotide insertions and to lack highly modified clones with 13 or more V deletions. TCRbeta clonality was higher in CVID subjects than in healthy controls (t-test p = 0.018), and the increase was most characteristic of about a third of subjects. Correlations of repertoire features with clinical complications were constrained by heterogeneity among patients within the CVID cohort. Even though DNA input was equal, the average per sample came to some 82,000 unique sequences for controls compared with approximately 30,000 for CVID samples. According to the authors, finding the cause of the higher clonality in CVID would require sequencing the repertoires of T cell subpopulations.

For sequencing input, CVID and control samples contributed equivalent amounts of genomic DNA. For every sample, a 60 bp segment covering the rearranged TCRbeta CDR3 region was amplified and then sequenced. The immunoSEQ assay, a bias-corrected multiplex PCR with high-throughput sequencing, was employed for TCRbeta amplification. Regarding the original processing steps: Every unique nucleotide sequence was considered a clone and was annotated with V, D and J genes, copy number and frequency. Sequences were labeled productive if in frame, and non-productive if out of frame or containing stop codons. As previously described, Shannon's entropy was used to calculate clonality. The predicted amino acid sequences of productive clones were used to derive the mean CDR3 Kyte-Doolittle hydropathy. Using the R hclust function, scaled V gene usage was clustered hierarchically with Manhattan distance and complete linkage. To assess clone sharing by CDR3 amino acid sequence, 12 repertoires per group were resampled over 100 rounds. The repertoires were searched for around 72 published EBV-specific and almost 250 published CMV-specific TCRbeta sequences. Two CVID samples yielding fewer than 10,000 sequences were excluded from analysis, leaving 42 CVID repertoires. TCRdb took this table from immuneACCESS and kept in-frame rearrangements with V and J called. Such tables lack part of the clones; where checked against another copy, unresolved V genes explain under half of the gap, and the rest is unexplained. V and J calls plus clone size are reproduced from that table; the DNA served to infer D and trimming. This sample was tabulated with 50,000 to 60,000 clones, among which there are no singletons. The top ten hold roughly 2% of the sample.

This sequence was found in a person aged 18 to 75 in good health. Sequencing used peripheral blood mononuclear cells. The chain was built from TRBV5-1 and TRBJ2-6; a weak D assignment points to TRBD1 (6 bases agree). CDR3 reads: CASARQVGADGANVLTF. The CDR3 bases that were read are TGCGCCAGCGCCCGTCAGGTGGGGGCTGATGGGGCCAACGTC. The reference TRBV5-1 and TRBJ2-6 proteins fill in what lies around the CDR3, so the full variable domain reads KAGVTQTPRYLIKTRGQQVTLSCSPISGHRSVSWYQQTPGQGLQFLFEYFSETQRNKGNFPGRFSGRQFSNSRSEMNVSTLELGDSALYLCASARQVGADGANVLTFGAGSRLTVL.